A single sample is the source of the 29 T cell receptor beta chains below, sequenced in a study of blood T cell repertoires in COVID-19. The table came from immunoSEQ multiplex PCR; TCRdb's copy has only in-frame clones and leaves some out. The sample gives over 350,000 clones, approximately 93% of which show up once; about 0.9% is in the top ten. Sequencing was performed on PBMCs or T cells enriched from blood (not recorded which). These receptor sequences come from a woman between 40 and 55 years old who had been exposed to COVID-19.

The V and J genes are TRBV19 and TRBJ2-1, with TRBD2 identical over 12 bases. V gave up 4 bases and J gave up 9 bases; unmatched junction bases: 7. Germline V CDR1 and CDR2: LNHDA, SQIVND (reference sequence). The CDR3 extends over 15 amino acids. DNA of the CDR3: TGTGCCAGTAGTAACCTAGCGGGAGGGCCCGGTGAGCAGTTCTTC. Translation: CASSNLAGGPGEQFF.

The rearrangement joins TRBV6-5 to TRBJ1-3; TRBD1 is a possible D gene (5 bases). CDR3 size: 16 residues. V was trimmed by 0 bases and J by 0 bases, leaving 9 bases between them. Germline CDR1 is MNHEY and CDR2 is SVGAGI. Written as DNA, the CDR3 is TGTGCCAGCAGTTACTCGAACAGGAACTCTGGAAACACCATATATTTT. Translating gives CASSYSNRNSGNTIYF.

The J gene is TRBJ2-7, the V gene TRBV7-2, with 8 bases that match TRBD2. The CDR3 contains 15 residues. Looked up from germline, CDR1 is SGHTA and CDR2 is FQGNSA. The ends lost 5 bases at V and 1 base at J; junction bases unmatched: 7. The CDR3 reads CASSLKSGGSYEQYF. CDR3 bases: TGTGCCAGCAGCCTGAAAAGCGGGGGATCCTACGAGCAGTACTTC.

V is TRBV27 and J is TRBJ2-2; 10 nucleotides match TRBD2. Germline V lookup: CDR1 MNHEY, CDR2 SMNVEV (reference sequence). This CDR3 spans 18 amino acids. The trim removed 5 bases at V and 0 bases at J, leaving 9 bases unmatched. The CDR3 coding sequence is TGTGCCAGCAGTCCCTATACTAGCGGGGCTGCGAACACCGGGGAGCTGTTTTTT. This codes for CASSPYTSGAANTGELFF.

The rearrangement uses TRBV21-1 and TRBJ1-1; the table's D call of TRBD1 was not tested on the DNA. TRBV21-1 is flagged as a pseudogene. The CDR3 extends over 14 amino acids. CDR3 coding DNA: TGTGCCAGCAGCCAGACAGGAGGACTCACTGAAGCTTTCTTT. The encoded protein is CASSQTGGLTEAFF.

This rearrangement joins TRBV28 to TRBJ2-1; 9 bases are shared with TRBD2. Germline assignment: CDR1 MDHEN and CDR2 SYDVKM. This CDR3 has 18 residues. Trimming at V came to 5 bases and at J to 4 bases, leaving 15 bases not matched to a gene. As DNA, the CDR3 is TGTGCCAGCAGTGAGACTAGCGGACAAAAAAGGGGGTACAATGAGCAGTTCTTC. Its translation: CASSETSGQKRGYNEQFF.

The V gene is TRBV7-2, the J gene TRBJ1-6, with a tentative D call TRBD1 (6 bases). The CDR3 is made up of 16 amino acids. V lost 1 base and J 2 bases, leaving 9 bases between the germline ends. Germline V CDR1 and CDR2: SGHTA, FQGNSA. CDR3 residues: CASSLGGGPYNSPLHF. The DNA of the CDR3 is TGTGCCAGCAGCTTAGGGGGGGGCCCCTATAATTCACCCCTCCACTTT.

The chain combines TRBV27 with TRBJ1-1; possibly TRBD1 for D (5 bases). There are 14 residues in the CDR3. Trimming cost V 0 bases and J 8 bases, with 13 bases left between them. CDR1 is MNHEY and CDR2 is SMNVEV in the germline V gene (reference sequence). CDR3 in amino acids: CASSLSQDRAEAFF. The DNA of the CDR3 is TGTGCCAGCAGTTTATCACAGGACCGTGCAGAAGCTTTCTTT.

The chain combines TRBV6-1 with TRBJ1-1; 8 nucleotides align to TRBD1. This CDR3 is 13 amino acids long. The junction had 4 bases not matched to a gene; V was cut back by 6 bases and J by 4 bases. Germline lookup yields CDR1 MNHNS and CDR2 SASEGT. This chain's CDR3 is CASRIDRGTEAFF. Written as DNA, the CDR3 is TGTGCCAGCAGAATCGACAGGGGCACTGAAGCTTTCTTT.

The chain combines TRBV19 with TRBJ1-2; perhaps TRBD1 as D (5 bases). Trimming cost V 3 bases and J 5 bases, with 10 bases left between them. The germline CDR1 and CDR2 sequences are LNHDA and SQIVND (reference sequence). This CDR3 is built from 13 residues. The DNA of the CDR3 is TGTGCCAGTAGTATGGGGACTATTTATGGCTACACCTTC. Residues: CASSMGTIYGYTF.

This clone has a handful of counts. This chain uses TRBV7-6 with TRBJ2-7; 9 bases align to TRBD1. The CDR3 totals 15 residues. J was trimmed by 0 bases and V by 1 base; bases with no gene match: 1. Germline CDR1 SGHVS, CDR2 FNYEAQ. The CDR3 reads CASSLGTGVSYEQYF. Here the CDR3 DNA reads TGTGCCAGCAGCTTAGGGACAGGGGTCTCCTACGAGCAGTACTTC.

DNA of the CDR3: TGTGCCAGCAGCCCGCTGACCATACAGGGTGTCACTGAAGCTTTCTTT. Amino acid sequence: CASSPLTIQGVTEAFF. V usage is TRBV11-2 and J usage is TRBJ1-1, with D perhaps matching TRBD1 (6 bases). V was clipped by 5 bases and J by 4 bases, with 20 bases between them. Germline CDR1 is SGHAT and CDR2 is FQNNGV. The CDR3 is 16 amino acids. The entire variable domain, with the rest obtained from reference TRBV11-2 and TRBJ1-1, is as follows: EAGVAQSPRYKIIEKRQSVAFWCNPISGHATLYWYQQILGQGPKLLIQFQNNGVVDDSQLPKDRFSAERLKGVDSTLKIQPAKLEDSAVYLCASSPLTIQGVTEAFFGQGTRLTVV.

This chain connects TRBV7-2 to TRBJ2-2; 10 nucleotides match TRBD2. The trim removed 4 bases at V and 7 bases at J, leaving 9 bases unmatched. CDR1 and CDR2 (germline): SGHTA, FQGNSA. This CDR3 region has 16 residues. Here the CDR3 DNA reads TGTGCCAGCAGCTCCCCCACCGGGACTAGCGTCGGGGAGCTGTTTTTT. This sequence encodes CASSSPTGTSVGELFF.

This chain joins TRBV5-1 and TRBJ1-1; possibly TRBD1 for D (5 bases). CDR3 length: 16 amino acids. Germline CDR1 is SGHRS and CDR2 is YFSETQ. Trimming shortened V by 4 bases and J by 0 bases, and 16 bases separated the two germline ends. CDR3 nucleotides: TGCGCCAGCAGCAGGGGCGGGACCGCTATGAACACTGAAGCTTTCTTT. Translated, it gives CASSRGGTAMNTEAFF. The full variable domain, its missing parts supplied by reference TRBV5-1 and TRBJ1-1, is KAGVTQTPRYLIKTRGQQVTLSCSPISGHRSVSWYQQTPGQGLQFLFEYFSETQRNKGNFPGRFSGRQFSNSRSEMNVSTLELGDSALYLCASSRGGTAMNTEAFFGQGTRLTVV.

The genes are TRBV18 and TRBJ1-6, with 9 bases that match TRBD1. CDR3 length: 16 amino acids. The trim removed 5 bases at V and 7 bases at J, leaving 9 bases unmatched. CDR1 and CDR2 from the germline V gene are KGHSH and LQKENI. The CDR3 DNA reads TGTGCCAGCTCAGAACTCCGGGACAGGGAAAATTCACCCCTCCACTTT. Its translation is CASSELRDRENSPLHF.

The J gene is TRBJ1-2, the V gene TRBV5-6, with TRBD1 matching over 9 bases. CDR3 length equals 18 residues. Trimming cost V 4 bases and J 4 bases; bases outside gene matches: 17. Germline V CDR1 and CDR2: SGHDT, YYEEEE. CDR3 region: CASSGAFTGTGRPYGYTF. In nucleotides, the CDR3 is TGTGCCAGCAGCGGAGCTTTTACCGGGACAGGGCGACCCTATGGCTACACCTTC.

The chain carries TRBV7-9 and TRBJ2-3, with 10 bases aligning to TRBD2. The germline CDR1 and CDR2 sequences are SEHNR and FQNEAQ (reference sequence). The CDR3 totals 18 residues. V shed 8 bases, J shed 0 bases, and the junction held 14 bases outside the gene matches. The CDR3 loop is CASREWLAGEGSTDTQYF. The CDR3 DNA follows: TGTGCCAGCCGCGAGTGGCTAGCGGGGGAAGGGAGCACAGATACGCAGTATTTT.

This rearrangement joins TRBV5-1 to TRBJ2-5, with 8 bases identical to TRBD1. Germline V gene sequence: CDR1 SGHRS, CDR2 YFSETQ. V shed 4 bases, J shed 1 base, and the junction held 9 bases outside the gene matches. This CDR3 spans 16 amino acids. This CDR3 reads CASSPIGQGRQETQYF. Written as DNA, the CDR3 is TGCGCCAGCAGCCCGATAGGACAGGGCCGCCAAGAGACCCAGTACTTC.

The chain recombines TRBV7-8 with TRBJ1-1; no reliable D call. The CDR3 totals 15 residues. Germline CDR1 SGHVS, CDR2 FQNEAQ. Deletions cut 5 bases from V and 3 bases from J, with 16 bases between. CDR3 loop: CASSPSEGSDTEAFF. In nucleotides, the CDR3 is TGTGCCAGCAGCCCCTCGGAGGGATCGGACACTGAAGCTTTCTTT.

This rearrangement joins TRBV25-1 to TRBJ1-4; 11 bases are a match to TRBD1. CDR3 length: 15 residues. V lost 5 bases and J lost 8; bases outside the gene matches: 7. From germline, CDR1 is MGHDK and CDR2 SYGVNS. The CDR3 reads CASSRRDRGGEKLFF. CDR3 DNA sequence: TGTGCCAGCAGTCGACGGGACAGGGGGGGGGAAAAACTGTTTTTT. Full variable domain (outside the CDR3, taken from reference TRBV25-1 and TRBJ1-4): EADIYQTPRYLVIGTGKKITLECSQTMGHDKMYWYQQDPGMELHLIHYSYGVNSTEKGDLSSESTVSRIRTEHFPLTLESARPSHTSQYLCASSRRDRGGEKLFFGSGTQLSVL.

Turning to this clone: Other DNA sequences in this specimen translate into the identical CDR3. CDR3 protein: CASSLGVAAGPYEQYF. CDR3 DNA sequence: TGTGCCAGCAGCTTAGGCGTAGCGGCAGGGCCCTACGAGCAGTACTTC. This chain uses TRBV13 with TRBJ2-7; maybe TRBD2 (6 bases). CDR3 length equals 16 residues. CDR1 PRHDT and CDR2 FYEKMQ come from the germline V gene (reference sequence). The V gene lost 0 bases and the J gene lost 2 bases, with 14 bases spanning the gap. Full variable domain (missing parts from reference TRBV13 and TRBJ2-7): AAGVIQSPRHLIKEKRETATLKCYPIPRHDTVYWYQQGPGQDPQFLISFYEKMQSDKGSIPDRFSAQQFSDYHSELNMSSLELGDSALYFCASSLGVAAGPYEQYFGPGTRLTVT.

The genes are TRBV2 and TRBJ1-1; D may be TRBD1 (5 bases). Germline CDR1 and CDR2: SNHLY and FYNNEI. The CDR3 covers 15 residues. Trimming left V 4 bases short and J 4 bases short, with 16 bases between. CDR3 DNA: TGTGCCAGCAGTGCAGATCAGGGTATGGGCACTGAAGCTTTCTTT. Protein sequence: CASSADQGMGTEAFF.

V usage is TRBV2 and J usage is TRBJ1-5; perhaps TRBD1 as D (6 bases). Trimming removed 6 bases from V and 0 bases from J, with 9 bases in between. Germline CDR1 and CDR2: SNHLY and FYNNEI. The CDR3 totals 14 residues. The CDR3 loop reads CASSAGVSNQPQHF. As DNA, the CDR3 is TGTGCCAGCAGCGCAGGGGTTAGCAATCAGCCCCAGCATTTT.

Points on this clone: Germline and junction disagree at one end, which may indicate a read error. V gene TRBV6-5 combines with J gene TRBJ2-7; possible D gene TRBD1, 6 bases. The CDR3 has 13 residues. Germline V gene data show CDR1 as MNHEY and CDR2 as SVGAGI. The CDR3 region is CASDRKGSDEQYF. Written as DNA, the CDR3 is TGTGCCAGCGACAGGAAAGGCTCCGACGAGCAGTACTTC.

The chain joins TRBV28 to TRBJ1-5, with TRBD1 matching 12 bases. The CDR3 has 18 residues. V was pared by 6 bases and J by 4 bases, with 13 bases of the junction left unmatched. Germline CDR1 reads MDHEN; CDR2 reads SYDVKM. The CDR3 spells CASSSGTGGLLGNQPQHF. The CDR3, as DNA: TGTGCCAGCAGCTCCGGGACAGGGGGCTTGTTGGGTAATCAGCCCCAGCATTTT.

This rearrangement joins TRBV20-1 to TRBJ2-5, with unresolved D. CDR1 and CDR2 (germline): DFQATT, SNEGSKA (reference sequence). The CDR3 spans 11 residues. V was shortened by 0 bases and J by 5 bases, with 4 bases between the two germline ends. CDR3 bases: TGCAGTGCTAGAGAGAGTGAGACCCAGTACTTC. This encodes CSARESETQYF.

CDR3 bases: TGTGCCAGTCGGGATCCCGGGACAGGGTTTGGCTACACCTTC. Its protein is CASRDPGTGFGYTF. The rearrangement joins TRBV6-5 to TRBJ1-2; TRBD1 matches at 9 bases. Trimming removed 9 bases from V and 7 bases from J; junction bases left unmatched: 12. The CDR3 is 14 amino acids. Germline lookup yields CDR1 MNHEY and CDR2 SVGAGI.

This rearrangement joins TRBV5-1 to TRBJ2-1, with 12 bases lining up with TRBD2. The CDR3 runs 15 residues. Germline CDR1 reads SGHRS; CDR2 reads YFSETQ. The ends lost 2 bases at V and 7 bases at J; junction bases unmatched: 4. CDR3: CASSFASGGANEQFF. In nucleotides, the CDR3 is TGCGCCAGCAGCTTCGCTAGCGGGGGGGCAAATGAGCAGTTCTTC.

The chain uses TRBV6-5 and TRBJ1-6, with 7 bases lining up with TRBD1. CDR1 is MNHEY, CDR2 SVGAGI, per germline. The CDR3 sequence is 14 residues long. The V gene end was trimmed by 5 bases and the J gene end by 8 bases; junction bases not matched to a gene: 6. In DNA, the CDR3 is TGTGCCAGCAGTCGAGAGGGGGCTTATTCACCCCTCCACTTT. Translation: CASSREGAYSPLHF.